The text below deals with one T cell receptor (beta chain). CDR1 and CDR2 (germline): MNHNS, SASEGT. J was trimmed by 2 bases and V by 1 base; bases with no gene match: 8. The CDR3 loop spans 17 amino acids. The entry originates in a study of blood T cell repertoires in COVID-19. For the study at large: The United States, Italy and Spain provided the acute and convalescent COVID-19 samples. PBMCs, B-cell-depleted T cells, or T cells provided the cDNA or gDNA that made up the material.

Authors' processing steps: Cell counts per sample came from amplifying reference gene primers. Sequencing used immunoSEQ multiplex PCR; TCRdb keeps in-frame clones, though not all of them. The DNA was the basis for D and trimming; V, J and clone size are from that table. Found here are roughly 150,000 clones, around 85% of them singletons; the top ten hold 6.5% to 9.5%. The rearrangement links TRBV6-1 to TRBJ2-1; 7 nucleotides agree with TRBD1. This sequence was found in a woman of 80 years or more with COVID-19, enrolled during active disease. Input material: peripheral blood. The CDR3 loop reads CASSEVWGQYPYNEQFF. The CDR3 DNA is TGTGCCAGCAGTGAAGTCTGGGGACAGTACCCCTACAATGAGCAGTTCTTC.